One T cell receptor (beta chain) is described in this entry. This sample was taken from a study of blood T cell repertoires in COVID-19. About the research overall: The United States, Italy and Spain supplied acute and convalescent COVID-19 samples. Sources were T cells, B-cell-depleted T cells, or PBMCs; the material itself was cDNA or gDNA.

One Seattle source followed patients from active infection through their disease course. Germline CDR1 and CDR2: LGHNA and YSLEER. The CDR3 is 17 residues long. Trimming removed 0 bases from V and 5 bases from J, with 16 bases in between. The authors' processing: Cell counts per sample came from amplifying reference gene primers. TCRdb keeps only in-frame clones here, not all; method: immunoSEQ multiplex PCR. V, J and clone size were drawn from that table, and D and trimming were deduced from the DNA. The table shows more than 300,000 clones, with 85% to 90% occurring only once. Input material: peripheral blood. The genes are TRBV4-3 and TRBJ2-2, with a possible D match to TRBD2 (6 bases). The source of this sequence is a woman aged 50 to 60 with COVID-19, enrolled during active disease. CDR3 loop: CASSQDLPGLRTGELFF. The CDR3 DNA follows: TGCGCCAGCAGCCAAGATTTGCCGGGACTGCGAACCGGGGAGCTGTTTTTT.